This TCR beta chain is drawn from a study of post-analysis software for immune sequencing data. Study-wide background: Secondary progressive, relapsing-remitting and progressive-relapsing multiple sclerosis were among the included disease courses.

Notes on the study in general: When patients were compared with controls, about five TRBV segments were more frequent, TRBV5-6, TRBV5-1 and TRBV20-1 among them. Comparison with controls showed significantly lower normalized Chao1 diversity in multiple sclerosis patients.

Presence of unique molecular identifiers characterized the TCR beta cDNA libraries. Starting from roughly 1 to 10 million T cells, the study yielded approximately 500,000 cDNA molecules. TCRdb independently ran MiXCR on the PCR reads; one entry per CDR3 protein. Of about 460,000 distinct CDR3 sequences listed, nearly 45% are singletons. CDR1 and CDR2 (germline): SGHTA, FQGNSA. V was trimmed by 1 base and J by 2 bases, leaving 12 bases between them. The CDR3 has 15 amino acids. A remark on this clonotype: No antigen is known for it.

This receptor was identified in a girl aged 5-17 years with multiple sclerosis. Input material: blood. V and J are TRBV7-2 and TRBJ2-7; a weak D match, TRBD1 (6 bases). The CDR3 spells CASSLGFGQPYEQYF. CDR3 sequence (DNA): TGTGCCAGCAGCTTAGGTTTCGGACAGCCCTACGAGCAGTACTTC.